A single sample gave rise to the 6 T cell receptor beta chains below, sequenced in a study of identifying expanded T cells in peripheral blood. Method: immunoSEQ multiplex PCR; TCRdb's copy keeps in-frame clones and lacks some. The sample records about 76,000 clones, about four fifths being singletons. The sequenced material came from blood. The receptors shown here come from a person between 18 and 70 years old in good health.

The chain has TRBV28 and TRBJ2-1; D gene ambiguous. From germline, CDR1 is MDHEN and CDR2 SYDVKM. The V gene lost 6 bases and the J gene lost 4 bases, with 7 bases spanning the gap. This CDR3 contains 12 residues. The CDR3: CASRPEYNEQFF. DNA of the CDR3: TGTGCCAGCAGGCCGGAGTACAATGAGCAGTTCTTC. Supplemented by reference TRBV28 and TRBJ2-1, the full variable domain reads DVKVTQSSRYLVKRTGEKVFLECVQDMDHENMFWYRQDPGLGLRLIYFSYDVKMKEKGDIPEGYSVSREKKERFSLILESASTNQTSMYLCASRPEYNEQFFGPGTRLTVL.

DNA of the CDR3: TGTGCCAGTAGTATAGCTGAGACCCCCTACGAGCAGTACTTC. Translating it yields CASSIAETPYEQYF. The V call is TRBV19, the J call TRBJ2-7; D uncertain. Germline V gives CDR1 LNHDA, CDR2 SQIVND (reference sequence). V dropped 1 base and J dropped 2 bases, with 9 bases sitting between them. The CDR3 is 14 amino acids.

The CDR3 bases are TGCGCCAGCAGCTTGGGACTAGCGATGGACAATGAGCAGTTCTTC. Residues: CASSLGLAMDNEQFF. The genes are TRBV5-1 and TRBJ2-1; 8 bases line up with TRBD2. The CDR3 sequence is 15 residues long. Trimming removed 0 bases from V and 5 bases from J; junction bases left unmatched: 4. The germline V gene encodes CDR1 SGHRS and CDR2 YFSETQ.

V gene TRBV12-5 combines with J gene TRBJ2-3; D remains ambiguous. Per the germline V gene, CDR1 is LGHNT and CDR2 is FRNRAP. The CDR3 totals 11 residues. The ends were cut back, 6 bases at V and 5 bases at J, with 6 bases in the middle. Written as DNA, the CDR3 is TGTGCTAGTGGAAACTTAGATACGCAGTATTTT. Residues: CASGNLDTQYF.

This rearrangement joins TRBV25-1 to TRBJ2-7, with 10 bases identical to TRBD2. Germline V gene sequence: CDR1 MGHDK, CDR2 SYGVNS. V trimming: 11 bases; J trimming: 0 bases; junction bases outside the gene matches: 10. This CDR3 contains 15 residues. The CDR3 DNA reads TGTGCCTCTCCGGGACTAGCGATCGGCTCCTACGAGCAGTACTTC. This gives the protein CASPGLAIGSYEQYF.

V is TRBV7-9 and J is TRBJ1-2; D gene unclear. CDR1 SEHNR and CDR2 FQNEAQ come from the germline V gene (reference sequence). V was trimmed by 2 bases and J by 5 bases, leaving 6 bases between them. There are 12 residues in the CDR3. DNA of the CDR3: TGTGCCAGCAGCTTACCCCTGTATGGCTACACCTTC. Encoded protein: CASSLPLYGYTF.